The source of this T cell receptor beta chain is a study of naive and memory T cell subsets. Treatment in this sample: skin biopsy from PPD injection site in Mantoux-positive individual. A UMI-containing oligonucleotide was joined by 3' ligation to the TCR cDNA template. V dropped 4 bases and J dropped 3; count of bases not matched to a gene: 3. This CDR3 is 14 amino acids long. CDR1 and CDR2 from the germline V gene are SNHLY and FYNNEI. Amplification of ligated cDNA took four PCR rounds with SP2 and nested alpha and beta constant primers. A single record per CDR3 protein comes from TCRdb applying MiXCR to the UMI-ligation and nested PCR reads. Among more than 30,000 distinct CDR3 sequences listed, 6.7% were seen once.

This TCR derives from an adult in good health. The rearrangement joins TRBV2 to TRBJ1-5; 7 bases are a match to TRBD1. Here the sequenced sample was skin, taken from a tuberculin skin test site. The CDR3 sequence is CASSGGQFNQPQHF. The CDR3 region has the DNA TGTGCCAGCAGTGGGGGACAGTTCAATCAGCCCCAGCATTTT.